Reported below is one T cell receptor (beta chain). This clonotype was recorded a few times. Its antigen remains undetermined. One base away there is no much larger clone; base qualities are not given. The data originate from a study of vaccination and CD4 T cells after COVID-19 (dated by TCRdb to between 2021 and 2022). Study-level background: Convalescent patients had a positive SARS-CoV-2 result on nasal swab PCR, and of these patients, under ten had mild disease and one had severe disease. In the convalescent cohort there were six males and four females, among whom were two Hispanic individuals, seven Caucasians, two Asians and one multiracial person. Two doses of either the Pfizer-BioNTech BNT162b2 vaccine (n=8) or the Moderna mRNA-1273 vaccine (n=2) were administered to participants. Post-COVID blood samples from convalescent patients were collected a median of about 100 days after diagnosis, with a range of 35 to 161 days. The time from the second vaccine dose to post-vaccine blood sampling had a median of around 72 days and ranged from about 14 to 250 days. For stimulating the cultures, overlapping spike peptide pools were used, derived from SARS-CoV-2 as well as from the common cold coronaviruses HCoV-NL63, HCoV-OC43 and HCoV-229E. As controls, cultures received a CEFX viral epitope pool (the positive control), an HIV-1 Nef peptide pool (the negative control), or no peptide at all. In roughly eleven COVID-19 convalescent patients and a few infection-naive healthy vaccine recipients, the spike-specific CD4+ TCR repertoire before mRNA vaccination was compared with the repertoire after mRNA vaccination. What the authors observed across the whole study: Among the post-vaccine SARS-CoV-2-reactive clones in convalescent patients, a median around 90% showed up only after vaccination, which suggests vaccine-specific priming. The number of convalescent patients in the study was relatively small, and the study did not examine early timepoints following natural infection. Of the vaccine-specific clones found in convalescent patients, nearly all (304 of 307) were mono-reactive for SARS-CoV-2 spike instead of being cross-reactive with common cold coronaviruses. An increase in the median number of SARS-CoV-2-reactive clonotypes from around 20 after infection to roughly 38 after vaccination was observed, but the change was not found to be significant.

V is trimmed back by 8 bases and J by 6 bases, and the junction contains 14 bases that no gene match accounts for. Reading the germline V gene gives CDR1 KGHDR and CDR2 SFDVKD. The CDR3 has 16 amino acids, counting the end cysteine and phenylalanine. Just the 48-base CDR3 DNA is kept, in frame starting at base 1. The protocol used for the library was PCR. TCR sequencing of DNA from cultured CD4+ T cells used the Oncomine TCR Beta short-read assay at the Johns Hopkins FTIC core. Genomic DNA was extracted from the cultured CD4+ T cells with the QIAamp micro DNA kit. Oncomine TCR Beta libraries from cultured CD4+ T cells were pooled using unique dual indexes and sequenced on an Illumina iSeq 100. For the original study's pipeline: Non-productive sequences were filtered out, and CDR3s that did not start with C, did not end with F or W, or were shorter than 7 amino acids were discarded. The MANAFEST web application identified antigen-specific clonotypes by comparing peptide-stimulated wells against reference wells and other culture wells. To be called positive, a clone needed an FDR below 0.05, an odds ratio above 5, and a productive frequency above 0.1% in at least two of three replicate wells. A clonotype was classed as cross-reactive if the clonotype showed significant expansion both in SARS-CoV-2 spike wells and in at least one common cold coronavirus spike condition. Similarity between CDR3 sequences was evaluated in R version 3.6.1 using Levenshtein distances (stringdist) and unrooted phylogenetic trees (ape). TCRdb reworked the public reads: Q25 trimming with fastp, MiXCR clone assembly, productive beta chains retained. Every CDR3 protein is listed once, alongside the most common genes and DNA of its rows. TCRdb, rather than the study authors, made the V and J calls. Here the sample has about 18,000 distinct CDR3 sequences; 70% occur a single time. In total, the top ten clones hold more than 15% of the sample.

The treatment or condition label corresponds to: roughly 10-day PBMC culture with coronavirus spike peptide pools or control peptides (ViraFEST assay). The study used the ViraFEST assay, which expanded antigen-specific T cells with peptide pools and then identified expanded clonotypes by TCR sequencing. Positive SARS-CoV-2 PCR tests in the convalescent patients dated from March to December 2020, before Alpha, Beta and Delta variants emerged in the United States. Each well held approximately 2 million PBMCs cultured in IMDM containing roughly 5% human AB serum and around 10 IU/ml IL-2, with about 10 ug/ml peptide pools added. On days 3 and 7, half of the culture medium was replaced with fresh IL-2-containing medium. CD4+ T cells were isolated after roughly nine days of culture through negative selection using the EasySep CD4+ T cell isolation kit. PBMCs were separated from whole blood using Ficoll-Paque Plus gradient centrifugation and then either used fresh or cryopreserved at -140C. Culture conditions were generally each tested in triplicate wells.

The clonotype was recovered from a human donor who had recovered from COVID-19. The chain uses TRBV24-1 and TRBJ2-7, and 11 junctional nucleotides match TRBD1. Sequencing was done on a sample of CD4+ T cells from blood, cultured in vitro. The DNA is TGTGCCACCAAAACGGGACAGGGGGATTCAGGGTCCGAGCAGTACTTC. Translation gives CATKTGQGDSGSEQYF.